This T cell receptor (beta chain) was identified during a study of blood T cell repertoires in COVID-19. With 0 bases removed from V and 3 bases from J, the gap between germline ends came to 12 bases. Germline assignment: CDR1 SGHDT and CDR2 YYEEEE. The CDR3 runs to 15 residues. Sequencing used immunoSEQ multiplex PCR; TCRdb keeps in-frame clones, though not all of them. Of about 180,000 clones listed, roughly 87% are singletons. This TCR was sampled from a woman between 65 and 79 years old with acute or convalescent COVID-19. The chain has TRBV5-6 and TRBJ1-2; D unresolved. The sample consisted of peripheral blood. The chain's CDR3 is CASSLGNRRDYGYTF. As DNA, the CDR3 is TGTGCCAGCAGCTTGGGGAACCGGAGGGACTATGGCTACACCTTC.